This T cell receptor beta chain was sequenced during a study of CD8 T cells in ankylosing spondylitis. Study-wide findings and caveats: Prior work had noted some motif variants in reactive arthritis blood and synovial fluid. For ankylosing spondylitis blood, a TCR beta motif of 7 or 8 highly homologous variants appeared characteristic. Reported data indicate significant enrichment of disease-linked clones within matched ankylosing spondylitis synovial fluid.

Note on this clonotype: Its specificity is unknown.

Looked up from germline, CDR1 is MNHEY and CDR2 is SVGAGI. The CDR3 length is 15 residues. V lost 5 bases, J lost 5 bases, and 15 bases lay in between. TCRdb used MiXCR to reprocess the 5' RACE reads, holding one entry per CDR3 protein. The sample contains 300,000 to 400,000 distinct CDR3 sequences, more than 20% of which appear only once. This chain uses TRBV6-5 with TRBJ2-2; weak D call: TRBD2 (7 bases). The sequence derives from a male donor with ankylosing spondylitis or in good health (not recorded which). Input material: blood, either unsorted or a sorted T cell fraction (not recorded which). DNA of the CDR3: TGTGCCAGCAGTCTAGGGGGGGGAAGGACCGGGGAGCTGTTTTTT. Protein sequence: CASSLGGGRTGELFF.